This TCR beta chain is drawn from a study of T cells in Graves' hyperthyroidism and ophthalmopathy. On the study more broadly: The blood sample was taken at first diagnosis, before treatment began.

Ten or more counts support this clonotype. Its antigen is unknown. Study-wide findings and caveats: Ophthalmopathy could be told apart from stable hyperthyroidism with a 13 V-J model.

V was shortened by 5 bases and J by 10 bases, with 17 bases between the two germline ends. Per germline, CDR1 MDHEN and CDR2 SYDVKM. CDR3 length equals 13 residues. RNA transcripts gave rise to amplified TCR beta CDR3 regions. HTBI primers drove first-round RT-PCR of the TCR CDR3. TCRdb re-analysed the multiplex PCR reads in MiXCR, keeping a single row per CDR3 protein. In the table there are 700,000 or so distinct CDR3 sequences, about 17% of which are singletons. The chain recombines TRBV28 with TRBJ1-1; tentative D call: TRBD1 (5 bases). Sequenced input: blood. This TCR derives from a man between 18 and 29 years old with Graves' hyperthyroidism. The chain's CDR3 is CASSIAGRPGAFF. The CDR3 nucleotides read TGTGCCAGCAGTATCGCGGGACGTCCCGGAGCTTTCTTT.